This T cell receptor beta chain was observed in a study of breast tumors, draining lymph nodes, adjacent tissues. General observations from the study: The data were judged consistent with most tumor T cells coming from lymph node and expanding in tumor. Data only fit, rather than demonstrated, lymph node origin of most tumor T cells. Compared with lymph nodes, tumors were less diverse; compared with nontumor tissue, more.

TCRdb recomputed calls from the multiplex PCR reads with MiXCR, one row per CDR3 protein. This table holds 200,000 or so distinct CDR3 sequences, 31% found once. This clonotype showed up many times. Its antigen is not known. Samples came from axillary lymph nodes draining the breast cancer. Germline CDR1 and CDR2: SGDLS and YYNGEE. The CDR3 is made up of 16 amino acids. V shed 4 bases and J shed 6 bases, with 17 bases lying between them. The chain uses TRBV9 and TRBJ1-6; D gene uncertain. The sequence derives from a female donor with breast cancer. Some clones in this sample may be carry-over from other donors' samples. Sequenced material: axillary lymph node tissue. In DNA, the CDR3 is TGTGCCAGCAGCCCGACTGCGGGGTTAGGTAATTCACCCCTCCACTTT. Encoded protein: CASSPTAGLGNSPLHF.